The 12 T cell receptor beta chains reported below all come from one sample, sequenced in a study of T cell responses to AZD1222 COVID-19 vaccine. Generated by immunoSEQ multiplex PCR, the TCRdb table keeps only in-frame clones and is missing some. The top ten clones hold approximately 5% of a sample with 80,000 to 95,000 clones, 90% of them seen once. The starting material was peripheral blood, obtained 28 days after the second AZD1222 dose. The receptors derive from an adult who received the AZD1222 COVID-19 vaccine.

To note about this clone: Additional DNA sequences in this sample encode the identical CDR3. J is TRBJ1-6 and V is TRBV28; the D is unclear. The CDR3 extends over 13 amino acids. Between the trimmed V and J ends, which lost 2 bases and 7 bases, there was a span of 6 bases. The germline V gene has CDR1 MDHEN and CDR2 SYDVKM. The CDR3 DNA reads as TGTGCCAGCAGTTTAGGCCGAAATTCACCCCTCCACTTT. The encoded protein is CASSLGRNSPLHF.

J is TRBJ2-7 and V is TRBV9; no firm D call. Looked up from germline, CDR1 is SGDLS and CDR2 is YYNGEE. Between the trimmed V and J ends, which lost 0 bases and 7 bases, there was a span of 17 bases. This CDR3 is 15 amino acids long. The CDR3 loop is CASSVVGHLTQEQYF. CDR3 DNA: TGTGCCAGCAGCGTAGTCGGTCATTTAACGCAGGAGCAGTACTTC.

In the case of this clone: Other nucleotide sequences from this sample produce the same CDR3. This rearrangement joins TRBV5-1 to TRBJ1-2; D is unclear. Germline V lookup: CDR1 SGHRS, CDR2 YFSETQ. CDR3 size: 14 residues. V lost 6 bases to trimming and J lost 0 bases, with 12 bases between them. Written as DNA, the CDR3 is TGCGCCAGCAATCCGGACGGGGCTAACTATGGCTACACCTTC. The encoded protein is CASNPDGANYGYTF.

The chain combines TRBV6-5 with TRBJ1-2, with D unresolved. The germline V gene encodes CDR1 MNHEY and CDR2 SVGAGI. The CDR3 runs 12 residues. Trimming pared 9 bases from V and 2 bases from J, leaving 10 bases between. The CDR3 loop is CASTPENYGYTF. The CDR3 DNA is TGTGCCAGTACCCCAGAAAACTATGGCTACACCTTC.

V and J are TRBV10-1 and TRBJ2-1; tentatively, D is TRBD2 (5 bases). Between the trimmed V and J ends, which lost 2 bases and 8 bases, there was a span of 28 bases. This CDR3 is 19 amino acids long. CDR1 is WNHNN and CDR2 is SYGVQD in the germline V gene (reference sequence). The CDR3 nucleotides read TGCGCCAGCAGTGAGCCCTCGACTCGGTACTTTTGGATGAGGGATGAGCAGTTCTTC. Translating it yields CASSEPSTRYFWMRDEQFF.

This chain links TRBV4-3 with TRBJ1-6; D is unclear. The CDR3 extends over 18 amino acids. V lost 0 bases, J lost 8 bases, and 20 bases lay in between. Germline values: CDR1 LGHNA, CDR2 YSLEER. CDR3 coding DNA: TGCGCCAGCAGCCAAGACTTGGAGAGCCCCACTCTGGATTCACCCCTCCACTTT. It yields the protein CASSQDLESPTLDSPLHF.

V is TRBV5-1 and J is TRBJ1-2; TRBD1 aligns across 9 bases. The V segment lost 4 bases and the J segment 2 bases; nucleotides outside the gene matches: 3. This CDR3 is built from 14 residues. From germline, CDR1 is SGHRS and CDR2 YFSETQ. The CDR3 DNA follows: TGCGCCAGCAGCCTTGGGACAGGGAACTATGGCTACACCTTC. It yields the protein CASSLGTGNYGYTF.

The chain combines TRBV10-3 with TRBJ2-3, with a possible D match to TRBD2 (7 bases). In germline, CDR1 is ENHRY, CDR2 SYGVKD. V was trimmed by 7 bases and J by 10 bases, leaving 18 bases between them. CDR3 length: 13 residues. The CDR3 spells CAIKGGHRYAQYF. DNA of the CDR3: TGTGCCATCAAGGGGGGGCACAGATACGCGCAGTATTTT.

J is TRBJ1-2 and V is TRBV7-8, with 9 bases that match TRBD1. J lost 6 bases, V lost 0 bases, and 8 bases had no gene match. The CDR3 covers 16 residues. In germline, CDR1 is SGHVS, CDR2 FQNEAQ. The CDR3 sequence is CASSLAYSTGGNGYTF. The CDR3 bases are TGTGCCAGCAGCTTAGCATATTCAACAGGGGGCAATGGCTACACCTTC.

The CDR3 sequence: CASSYWGTGELFF. For the CDR3, the DNA is TGTGCCAGCAGTTACTGGGGGACCGGGGAGCTGTTTTTT. The V gene is TRBV6-2 or TRBV6-3, the J gene TRBJ2-2; either TRBD1 or TRBD2 may fit D (5 bases each). Trimming pared 1 base from V and 5 bases from J, leaving 5 bases between. CDR1 is MNHEY and CDR2 is SVGEGT in the germline V gene. CDR3 length equals 13 residues.

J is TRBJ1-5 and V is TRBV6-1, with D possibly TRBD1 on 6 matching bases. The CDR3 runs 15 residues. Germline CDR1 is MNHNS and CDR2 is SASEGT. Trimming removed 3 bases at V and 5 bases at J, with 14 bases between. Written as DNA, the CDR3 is TGTGCCAGCAGTGATGGCAGGGGAAAGTATCAGCCCCAGCATTTT. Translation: CASSDGRGKYQPQHF.

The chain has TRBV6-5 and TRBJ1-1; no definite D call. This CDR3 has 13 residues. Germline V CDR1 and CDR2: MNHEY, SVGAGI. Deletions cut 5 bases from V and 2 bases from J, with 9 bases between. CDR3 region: CASSRISNTEAFF. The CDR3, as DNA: TGTGCCAGCAGTCGCATATCAAACACTGAAGCTTTCTTT.